One and the same sample provided the 14 T cell receptor beta chains below, sequenced in a study of blood T cell repertoires in COVID-19. Sequencing was performed with immunoSEQ multiplex PCR; in TCRdb, only in-frame clones are kept and a portion is missing. This sample has about 50,000 clones, with around four fifths found just once. Sequenced material: PBMCs or T cells enriched from blood (not recorded which). The source of these receptors is a woman between 45 and 60 years old with acute COVID-19.

The chain carries TRBV5-4 and TRBJ1-1; 10 bases fit TRBD1. CDR3 length: 13 residues. The junction had 2 bases not matched to a gene; V was cut back by 3 bases and J by 6 bases. The germline V gene has CDR1 SGHNT and CDR2 YYREEE (reference sequence). CDR3 coding DNA: TGTGCCAGCAGCTGGGGGACAGGGGCTGAAGCTTTCTTT. Its translation is CASSWGTGAEAFF.

This CDR3 reads CASSLGQGLGNYGYTF. DNA of the CDR3: TGTGCCAGCAGCCTGGGACAGGGGCTCGGGAACTATGGCTACACCTTC. V usage is TRBV3-1 (or the pseudogene TRBV3-2) and J usage is TRBJ1-2, with 10 nucleotides matching TRBD1. This CDR3 is built from 16 residues. Germline CDR1 is LGHDT and CDR2 is YNNKEL (reference sequence). Trimming cost V 4 bases and J 2 bases; bases outside gene matches: 7.

The genes are TRBV10-3 and TRBJ1-2; 8 bases match TRBD1. With V trimmed by 3 bases and J by 4 bases, 4 bases remained unmatched. The length of the CDR3 is 14 residues. CDR1 and CDR2 (germline): ENHRY, SYGVKD. The CDR3 loop reads CAISEQGVPYGYTF. CDR3 DNA sequence: TGTGCCATCAGTGAACAGGGGGTGCCCTATGGCTACACCTTC.

In DNA form, the CDR3 reads TGTGCCATCAGCGGCGGAGGTAAAGGGCCAGTGGGGAGCTATGGCTACACCTTC. Translating it yields CAISGGGKGPVGSYGYTF. The chain uses TRBV10-3 and TRBJ1-2; the D is unclear. The CDR3 consists of 18 residues. Per germline, CDR1 ENHRY and CDR2 SYGVKD. V gave up 6 bases and J gave up 4 bases, with 27 bases separating them.

CDR3: CATSDSHGRNEQFF. In DNA, the CDR3 is TGTGCCACCAGTGATTCCCATGGGAGGAATGAGCAGTTCTTC. The gene calls are TRBV24-1 and TRBJ2-1, with a weak D call TRBD2 (6 bases). The CDR3 length is 14 residues. The ends were cut back, 2 bases at V and 7 bases at J, with 11 bases in the middle. Germline CDR1 reads KGHDR; CDR2 reads SFDVKD.

The CDR3 DNA reads as TGTGCCAGCAGCGCTCAAGGGGGATTCCAAGAGACCCAGTACTTC. Translating it yields CASSAQGGFQETQYF. The rearrangement links TRBV27 to TRBJ2-5; possibly TRBD1 for D (6 bases). The CDR3 contains 15 residues. Per germline, CDR1 MNHEY and CDR2 SMNVEV (reference sequence). Trimming removed 6 bases from V and 1 base from J, with 15 bases in between.

The V and J genes are TRBV4-1 and TRBJ1-1; 8 nucleotides agree with TRBD1. Germline V gene sequence: CDR1 MGHRA, CDR2 YSYEKL. The V segment lost 4 bases and the J segment 1 base; nucleotides outside the gene matches: 8. The CDR3 has 16 amino acids. Here the CDR3 DNA reads TGCGCCAGCAGCCCCGGCAGGGGGCAAGGGAACACTGAAGCTTTCTTT. It is translated as CASSPGRGQGNTEAFF.

V and J are TRBV2 and TRBJ1-1; possible D gene TRBD1, 6 bases. Germline CDR1 reads SNHLY; CDR2 reads FYNNEI. This CDR3 has 14 amino acids. V was clipped by 7 bases and J by 0 bases, with 12 bases between them. The CDR3: CASTPQGMNTEAFF. The CDR3 DNA reads TGTGCCAGCACCCCCCAGGGGATGAACACTGAAGCTTTCTTT.

The V and J genes are TRBV6-1 and TRBJ2-7; tentative D call: TRBD2 (6 bases). Germline V gene sequence: CDR1 MNHNS, CDR2 SASEGT. Trimming shortened V by 1 base and J by 2 bases, and 12 bases separated the two germline ends. This CDR3 is built from 15 residues. The CDR3 nucleotides read TGTGCCAGCAGTGAAGTTGGGACTTACCCCTACGAGCAGTACTTC. Its translation is CASSEVGTYPYEQYF.

This clone was seen more than once but under ten times. This sequence joins TRBV19 and TRBJ1-2, with TRBD1 matching 8 bases. The CDR3 totals 14 residues. V trimming: 6 bases; J trimming: 4 bases; junction bases outside the gene matches: 7. Germline V gives CDR1 LNHDA, CDR2 SQIVND (reference sequence). The CDR3 DNA follows: TGTGCCAGTAGATGGACAGGGTGGGCCTATGGCTACACCTTC. Amino acid sequence: CASRWTGWAYGYTF.

As for this clone: A junction end diverges from the germline sequence, so it may reflect a read error. The chain uses TRBV5-1 and TRBJ2-5; D is undetermined. Germline V CDR1 and CDR2: SGHRS, YFSETQ. This CDR3 spans 15 amino acids. For the CDR3, the DNA is TGCGCCAGCAGCTTGGAGACGGGTTCGCCTTTACTTGGTGACTTC. Translation gives CASSLETGSPLLGDF.

The V call is TRBV2, the J call TRBJ1-2; 7 bases are shared with TRBD1. The CDR3 contains 14 residues. Germline assignment: CDR1 SNHLY and CDR2 FYNNEI. The ends lost 6 bases at V and 7 bases at J; junction bases unmatched: 11. The CDR3 loop reads CASSPNAQGGGYTF. CDR3 nucleotide sequence: TGTGCCAGCAGCCCAAATGCTCAGGGGGGTGGCTACACCTTC. The full variable domain, completed using reference TRBV2 and TRBJ1-2, is EPEVTQTPSHQVTQMGQEVILRCVPISNHLYFYWYRQILGQKVEFLVSFYNNEISEKSEIFDDQFSVERPDGSNFTLKIRSTKLEDSAMYFCASSPNAQGGGYTFGSGTRLTVV.

There are a few counts of this clone. V usage is TRBV18 and J usage is TRBJ2-7; 11 bases are shared with TRBD2. The CDR3 totals 16 residues. V lost 2 bases, J lost 0 bases, and 3 bases stayed unmatched. In germline, CDR1 is KGHSH, CDR2 LQKENI. This CDR3 reads CASSPNSGGASYEQYF. CDR3 in DNA: TGTGCCAGCTCACCAAATAGCGGGGGGGCCTCCTACGAGCAGTACTTC.

The rearrangement links TRBV3-1 (or the pseudogene TRBV3-2) to TRBJ1-1, with 10 bases identical to TRBD1. The J segment lost 4 bases and the V segment lost 5 bases, leaving 4 bases of the junction unmatched. Germline V gene sequence: CDR1 LGHDT, CDR2 YNNKEL (reference sequence). The CDR3 totals 14 residues. As DNA, the CDR3 is TGTGCCAGCAGCTATAGGACAGGGGGCACTGAAGCTTTCTTT. Residues: CASSYRTGGTEAFF.